There are a few counts of the clone carrying this TCR beta chain. Its antigen is unknown. This specimen belongs to a study of tumor and adjacent non-tumor tissue in lung cancer. Across the whole study: Histology: under 15 adenocarcinoma, a couple of squamous cell carcinoma, 1 small cell lung cancer. Notes on the study in general: Top 100 clones took a larger repertoire share in normal lung. Shorter survival was associated with higher TCR diversity in tumors.

This sample's RNA came from whole unsorted tissue. TCRbeta libraries were built with three rounds of nested PCR, modified from ARM-PCR. TCRdb reprocessed the multiplex PCR reads with MiXCR, giving one entry per CDR3 protein. The sample consists of roughly 120,000 distinct CDR3 sequences, around 82% of them appearing once. Germline CDR1 MDHEN, CDR2 SYDVKM. CDR3 length: 18 residues. Trimming took off 6 bases at V and 0 bases at J, with 23 bases between the two ends. This chain connects TRBV28 to TRBJ1-1, with D maybe TRBD1 (6 bases). This receptor was identified in a man aged 70 or older with non-small cell lung cancer. Sequencing input: lung tumor tissue. CDR3 residues: CASRLPAPGVIMNTEAFF. CDR3 coding DNA: TGTGCCAGCAGACTTCCTGCTCCAGGGGTGATCATGAACACTGAAGCTTTCTTT.